This TCR beta chain is drawn from a study of shared clonotypes between healthy human individuals. Using immunoSEQ multiplex PCR, the repertoire was profiled, and TCRdb retains in-frame clones only, with some absent. The sample includes over a million clones, roughly 95% of them seen just once. The specimen was naive CD4+ T cells sorted from blood. Sample subset: CD45RA+ positively selected. This receptor was identified in a man aged 30 to 39 in good health.

Here the CDR3 DNA reads TGTGCCAGCTCACAAGGGACAGGATACAATGAGCAGTTCTTC. Translating it yields CASSQGTGYNEQFF. The chain combines TRBV18 with TRBJ2-1; 8 nucleotides line up with TRBD1. The CDR3 contains 14 residues. V was clipped by 4 bases and J by 4 bases; unmatched bases: 3. The V gene's germline CDR1 is KGHSH and CDR2 LQKENI.